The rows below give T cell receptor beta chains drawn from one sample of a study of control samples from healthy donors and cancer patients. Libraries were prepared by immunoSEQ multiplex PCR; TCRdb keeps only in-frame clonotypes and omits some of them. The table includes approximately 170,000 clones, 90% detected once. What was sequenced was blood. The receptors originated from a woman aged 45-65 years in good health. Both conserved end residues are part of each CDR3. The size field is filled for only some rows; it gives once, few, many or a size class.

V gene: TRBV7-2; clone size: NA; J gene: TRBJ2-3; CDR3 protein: CASSLAGAGASTDTQYF
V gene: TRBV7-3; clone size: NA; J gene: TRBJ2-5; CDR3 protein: CASSRLPLASGQETQYF
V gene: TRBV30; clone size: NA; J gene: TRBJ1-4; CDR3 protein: CAWSVMGGANEKLFF
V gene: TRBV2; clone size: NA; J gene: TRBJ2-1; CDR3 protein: CASRPLAGGYGEQFF
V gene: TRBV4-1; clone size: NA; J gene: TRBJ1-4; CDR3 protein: CASSQPTRTNEKLFF
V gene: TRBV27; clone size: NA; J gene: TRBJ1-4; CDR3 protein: CASSFIGEKLFF
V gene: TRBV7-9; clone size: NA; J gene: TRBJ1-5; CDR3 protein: CASSLGVGNQPQHF
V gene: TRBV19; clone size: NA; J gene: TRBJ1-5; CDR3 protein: CASSIPSGNQPQHF
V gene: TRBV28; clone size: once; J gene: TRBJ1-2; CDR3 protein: CASSLQAGAFYGYTF
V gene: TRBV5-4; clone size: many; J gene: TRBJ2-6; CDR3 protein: CASSSTAAGANVLTF
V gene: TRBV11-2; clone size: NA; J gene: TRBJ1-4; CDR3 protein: CASSLVGMTPAGWDEKLFF
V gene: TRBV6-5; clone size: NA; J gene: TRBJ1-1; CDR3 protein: CASSYSSAGTEAFF
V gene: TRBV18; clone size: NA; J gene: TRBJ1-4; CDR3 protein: CASSPWATRGYYFF
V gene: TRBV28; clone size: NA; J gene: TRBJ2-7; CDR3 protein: CASSPRTSYEQYF
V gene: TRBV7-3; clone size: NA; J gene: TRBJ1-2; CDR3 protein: CASSSEPVKANYGYTF
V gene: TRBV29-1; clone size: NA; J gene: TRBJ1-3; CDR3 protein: CSVGGTGGLTGNTIYF
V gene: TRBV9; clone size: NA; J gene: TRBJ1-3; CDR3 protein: CASSEDGYSGNTIYF
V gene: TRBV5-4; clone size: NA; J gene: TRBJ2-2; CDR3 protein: CASRAGSTGELFF
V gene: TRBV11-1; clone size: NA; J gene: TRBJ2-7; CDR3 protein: CASSFPAGDYEQYF
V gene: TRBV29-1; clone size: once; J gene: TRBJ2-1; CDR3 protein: CSVGTGWAYNEQFF
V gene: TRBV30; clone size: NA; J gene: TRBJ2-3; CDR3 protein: CAWALGGTDTQYF
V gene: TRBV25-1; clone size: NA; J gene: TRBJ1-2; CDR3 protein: CASSEGQGYGYTF
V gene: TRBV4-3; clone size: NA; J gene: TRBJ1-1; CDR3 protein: CASSQDIAGIMNTEAFF
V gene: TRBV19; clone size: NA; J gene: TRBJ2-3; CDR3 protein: CASSLTTGAAGTDTQYF
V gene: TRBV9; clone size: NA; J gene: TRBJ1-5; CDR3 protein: CASTPRGIGPQHF
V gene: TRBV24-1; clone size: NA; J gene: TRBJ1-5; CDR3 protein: CATSETGPSAYSNQPQHF
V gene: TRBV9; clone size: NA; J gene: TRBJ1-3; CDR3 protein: CASSVGETGNTIYF
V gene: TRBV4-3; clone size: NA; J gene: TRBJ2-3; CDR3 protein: CASSPGRTDTQYF
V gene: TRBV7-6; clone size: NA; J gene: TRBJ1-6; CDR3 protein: CASSPRGGARSPLHF
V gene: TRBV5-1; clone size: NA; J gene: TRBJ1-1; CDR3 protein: CASSLEAQTNTEAFF
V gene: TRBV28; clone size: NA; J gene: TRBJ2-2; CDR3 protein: CASSLLAGGPNTGELFF
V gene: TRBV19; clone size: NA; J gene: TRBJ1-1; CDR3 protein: CASSSRGRRDTEAFF
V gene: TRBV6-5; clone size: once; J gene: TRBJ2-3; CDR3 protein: CASSIASRTDTQYF
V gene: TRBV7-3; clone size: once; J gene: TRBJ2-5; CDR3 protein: CASSSGRGETQYF
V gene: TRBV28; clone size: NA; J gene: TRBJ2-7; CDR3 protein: CASSFLSPKEQYF
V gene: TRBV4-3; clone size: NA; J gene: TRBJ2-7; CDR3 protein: CASSQDLQSYEQYF
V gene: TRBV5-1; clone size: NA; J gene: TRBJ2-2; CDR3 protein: CASSLAANTGELFF
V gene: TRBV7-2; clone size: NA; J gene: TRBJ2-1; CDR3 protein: CASSLRDGGANEQFF
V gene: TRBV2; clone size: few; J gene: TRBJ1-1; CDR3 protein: CASSRREEAFF
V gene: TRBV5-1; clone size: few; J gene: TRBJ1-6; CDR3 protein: CASSLEPGQGNSPLHF
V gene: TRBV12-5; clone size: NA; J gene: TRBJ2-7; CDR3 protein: CASATTSGSPNEQYF
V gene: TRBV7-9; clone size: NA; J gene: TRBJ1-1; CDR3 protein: CASSFGHRNTEAFF
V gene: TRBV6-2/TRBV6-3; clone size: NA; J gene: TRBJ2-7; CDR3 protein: CASTPPRIYEQYF
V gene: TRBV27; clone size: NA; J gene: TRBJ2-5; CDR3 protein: CASRDRGSQETQYF